A single sample is the source of the 21 T cell receptor beta chains below, sequenced in a study of blood T cells in healthy people across ages. Alongside a J-beta primer mix, a sample-barcoded 5' primer served in a second PCR lasting roughly 7 to 12 cycles. TCRdb reanalysed the 5' RACE reads using MiXCR and keeps one entry per CDR3 protein. The sample has approximately 360,000 distinct CDR3 sequences, about 49% seen once. The sample taken for sequencing was blood. The receptors originated from a man aged 55 to 70 in good health.

DNA of the CDR3: TGCAGCGTTGATGGAGGGGAAAACATTCAGTACTTC. Translation gives CSVDGGENIQYF. The chain joins TRBV29-1 to TRBJ2-4; D might be TRBD2 (6 bases). The CDR3 spans 12 residues. V lost 3 bases to trimming and J lost 5 bases, with 8 bases between them. Germline V gene lookup returns CDR1 SQVTM and CDR2 ANQGSEA.

This chain joins TRBV12-3 or TRBV12-4 and TRBJ1-5; TRBD1 agrees at 9 bases. This CDR3 has 14 amino acids. V shed 6 bases, J shed 7 bases, and the junction held 7 bases outside the gene matches. CDR3 DNA: TGTGCCAGCAGGGGGACAGGGAGGGGGCAGCCCCAGCATTTT. It yields the protein CASRGTGRGQPQHF.

This clonotype was counted between two and nine times. This sequence joins TRBV7-6 and TRBJ2-5; D unresolved. The CDR3 extends over 13 amino acids. V lost 5 bases and J 5 bases, leaving 12 bases between the germline ends. Germline-derived CDR1 and CDR2 are SGHVS and FNYEAQ. Here the CDR3 reads CASSPHSRETQYF. CDR3 nucleotide sequence: TGTGCCAGCAGCCCCCATTCTCGGGAGACCCAGTACTTC. The full variable domain, its missing parts supplied by reference TRBV7-6 and TRBJ2-5, is GAGVSQSPRYKVTKRGQDVALRCDPISGHVSLYWYRQALGQGPEFLTYFNYEAQQDKSGLPNDRFSAERPEGSISTLTIQRTEQRDSAMYRCASSPHSRETQYFGPGTRLLVL.

This clonotype has ten or more counts. The V and J genes are TRBV25-1 and TRBJ2-3; D gene uncertain. Germline V gene lookup returns CDR1 MGHDK and CDR2 SYGVNS. This CDR3 spans 13 amino acids. Trimming pared 3 bases from V and 1 base from J, leaving 5 bases between. CDR3 DNA sequence: TGTGCCAGCAGTGATGCAGGCACAGATACGCAGTATTTT. This codes for CASSDAGTDTQYF. Full variable domain (missing parts from reference TRBV25-1 and TRBJ2-3): EADIYQTPRYLVIGTGKKITLECSQTMGHDKMYWYQQDPGMELHLIHYSYGVNSTEKGDLSSESTVSRIRTEHFPLTLESARPSHTSQYLCASSDAGTDTQYFGPGTRLTVL.

V is TRBV4-1 and J is TRBJ2-1; 10 bases fit TRBD1. The ends lost 4 bases at V and 4 bases at J; junction bases unmatched: 4. The CDR3 length is 15 residues. Germline CDR1 is MGHRA and CDR2 is YSYEKL. For the CDR3, the DNA is TGCGCCAGCAGCCCCGGACAGGGGGTTTACAATGAGCAGTTCTTC. Its translation is CASSPGQGVYNEQFF.

In this sample, this clonotype turned up a few times. V gene TRBV3-1 combines with J gene TRBJ1-2, with D maybe TRBD1 (5 bases). Germline CDR1 LGHDT, CDR2 YNNKEL (reference sequence). V dropped 6 bases and J dropped 4 bases, with 15 bases sitting between them. The CDR3 runs to 14 residues. The CDR3 nucleotides read TGTGCCAGCAGTCTGAGGGGAGGCAGCTATGGCTACACCTTC. Its protein is CASSLRGGSYGYTF.

J is TRBJ2-5 and V is TRBV4-1; 10 bases map to TRBD2. V lost 4 bases and J lost 5; bases outside the gene matches: 13. Germline assignment: CDR1 MGHRA and CDR2 YSYEKL. The CDR3 is 17 residues long. CDR3 amino acids: CASSRFSSGRAGETQYF. The DNA of the CDR3 is TGCGCCAGCAGCCGGTTTTCCAGCGGGAGGGCCGGGGAGACCCAGTACTTC.

The V and J genes are TRBV5-1 and TRBJ2-1, with D perhaps TRBD2 (5 bases). The length of the CDR3 is 15 residues. CDR1 and CDR2 (germline): SGHRS, YFSETQ. Trimming removed 0 bases from V and 9 bases from J, with 16 bases in between. The CDR3 sequence: CASSLGLLVGSEQFF. CDR3 nucleotides: TGCGCCAGCAGCTTGGGTTTACTAGTGGGCAGTGAGCAGTTCTTC. The full variable domain, rest sourced from reference TRBV5-1 and TRBJ2-1, is KAGVTQTPRYLIKTRGQQVTLSCSPISGHRSVSWYQQTPGQGLQFLFEYFSETQRNKGNFPGRFSGRQFSNSRSEMNVSTLELGDSALYLCASSLGLLVGSEQFFGPGTRLTVL.

The V and J genes are TRBV10-3 and TRBJ2-5; no clear D. This CDR3 has 13 amino acids. V shed 7 bases and J shed 11 bases, with 20 bases lying between them. Germline V gene data show CDR1 as ENHRY and CDR2 as SYGVKD. The DNA for the CDR3 is TGTGCCATCACGGCGGAAGTGACCACCGTACAGTACTTC. Translated: CAITAEVTTVQYF.

The V call is TRBV20-1, the J call TRBJ1-2; D is unclear. This CDR3 is built from 16 residues. Germline V gene sequence: CDR1 DFQATT, CDR2 SNEGSKA (reference sequence). Trimming shortened V by 2 bases and J by 0 bases, and 16 bases separated the two germline ends. CDR3 region: CSARSADISPNYGYTF. In DNA form, the CDR3 reads TGCAGTGCTAGATCGGCAGACATATCACCTAACTATGGCTACACCTTC.

Only a few counts were recorded for this clonotype. The genes are TRBV15 and TRBJ2-5, with a tentative D call TRBD1 (6 bases). This CDR3 is 17 amino acids long. V was clipped by 6 bases and J by 5 bases, with 25 bases between them. CDR1 and CDR2 from the germline V gene are LNHNV and YYDKDF (reference sequence). CDR3 protein: CATSPGQLQSRGETQYF. CDR3 nucleotides: TGTGCCACCAGTCCGGGACAATTACAATCTCGTGGGGAGACCCAGTACTTC.

Points on this clonotype: One end of the junction fails to match germline, which may point to a read error. This chain links TRBV10-3 with TRBJ2-4, with D perhaps matching TRBD1 or TRBD2 (6 bases each). Germline V lookup: CDR1 ENHRY, CDR2 SYGVKD. The CDR3 covers 14 residues. The CDR3 DNA is TGTGCCATCAGCCCTTGGGGGGCGGCTCGCGAGCAGTACTTT. Protein: CAISPWGAAREQYF.

V is TRBV20-1 and J is TRBJ2-4, with a possible D match to TRBD1 (6 bases). This CDR3 contains 14 residues. The V gene's germline CDR1 is DFQATT and CDR2 SNEGSKA (reference sequence). V was trimmed by 3 bases and J by 13 bases, leaving 22 bases between them. CDR3 sequence: CSARIQGSSYGQYF. The CDR3, as DNA: TGCAGTGCTAGGATACAGGGAAGCTCCTACGGGCAGTACTTC.

Notes on this clonotype: This sequence may be a read error, since a much larger clone differs from it by one base. The chain is built from TRBV14 and TRBJ2-6, with TRBD1 identical over 10 bases. CDR1 and CDR2 from the germline V gene are SGHDN and FVKESK. V lost 4 bases to trimming and J lost 0 bases; unmatched junction nucleotides: 0. This CDR3 has 16 amino acids. Here the CDR3 DNA reads TGTGCCAGCAGCCGGACAGGGGGCTCTGGGGCCAACGTCCTGACTTTC. Its protein is CASSRTGGSGANVLTF.

This chain uses TRBV5-1 with TRBJ2-7; 9 bases line up with TRBD1. Matching the DNA end better, TRBJ2-5 makes the J call doubtful. The CDR3 runs to 15 residues. Germline V CDR1 and CDR2: SGHRS, YFSETQ. This CDR3 reads CASSSGTGPEETQYF. The CDR3 nucleotides are TGCGCCAGCAGCTCCGGGACAGGGCCGGAGGAGACCCAGTACTTC.

This clonotype was found many times. The chain recombines TRBV30 with TRBJ2-7; D unclear. Trimming removed 3 bases from V and 3 bases from J, with 15 bases in between. The CDR3 extends over 14 amino acids. CDR1 and CDR2 from the germline V gene are GTSNPN and SVGIG (reference sequence). CDR3 sequence reads: CAWRSFGRSYEQYF. CDR3 bases: TGTGCCTGGAGGTCATTCGGCAGGAGCTACGAGCAGTACTTC.

The CDR3: CAIATGWYEQYF. Here the CDR3 DNA reads TGTGCCATCGCAACGGGATGGTACGAGCAGTACTTC. The chain uses TRBV10-3 and TRBJ2-7; D perhaps matches TRBD2 (5 bases). CDR3 size: 12 residues. Germline V gene data show CDR1 as ENHRY and CDR2 as SYGVKD. The V end was cut by 8 bases, the J end by 4 bases, with 12 bases between.

This clonotype has just one count. One junction end disagrees with the germline gene, perhaps due to a read error. The CDR3 loop is CAVSEPGPLSYEQYF. CDR3 bases: TGTGCCGTCAGTGAGCCGGGACCCCTGAGCTACGAGCAGTACTTC. The chain is built from TRBV10-3 and TRBJ2-4; D tentatively fits TRBD1 or TRBD2 (5 bases each). The J call may be mistaken, given a closer DNA end match to TRBJ2-7. This CDR3 spans 15 amino acids. Germline lookup yields CDR1 ENHRY and CDR2 SYGVKD.

V usage is TRBV20-1 and J usage is TRBJ2-1; D is uncertain. Germline V gene data show CDR1 as DFQATT and CDR2 as SNEGSKA (reference sequence). V dropped 5 bases and J dropped 0 bases, with 8 bases sitting between them. The CDR3 runs 13 residues. The CDR3 DNA reads TGCAGTGCTCCCAGAGTCTCCTACAATGAGCAGTTCTTC. It translates to CSAPRVSYNEQFF.

A few counts support this clonotype. The genes are TRBV5-1 and TRBJ2-1, with 10 nucleotides matching TRBD2. The CDR3 covers 14 residues. From germline, CDR1 is SGHRS and CDR2 YFSETQ. V lost 5 bases, J lost 9 bases, and 8 bases stayed unmatched. CDR3 bases: TGCGCCAGCAGAGGGCTAGCGGGAGTCAGTGAGCAGTTCTTC. Translating it yields CASRGLAGVSEQFF. Supplemented by reference TRBV5-1 and TRBJ2-1, the full variable domain reads KAGVTQTPRYLIKTRGQQVTLSCSPISGHRSVSWYQQTPGQGLQFLFEYFSETQRNKGNFPGRFSGRQFSNSRSEMNVSTLELGDSALYLCASRGLAGVSEQFFGPGTRLTVL.

This rearrangement joins TRBV5-6 to TRBJ2-1; a possible D gene is TRBD1 (6 bases). The DNA end is a closer match to TRBJ2-7, so the J assignment may be wrong. This CDR3 comprises 15 residues. CDR1 and CDR2 (germline): SGHDT, YYEEEE. CDR3: CASSLDGGSYNEQYF. As DNA, the CDR3 is TGTGCCAGCAGCTTGGATGGGGGCTCCTACAATGAGCAGTACTTC.